Listed below are T cell receptor beta chains from one sample, sequenced in a study of shared clonotypes between healthy human individuals. The repertoire was sequenced with immunoSEQ multiplex PCR; TCRdb's copy has only in-frame clones and lacks some. The sample includes approximately 2,000,000 clones, 93% of them seen just once. Sequencing used naive CD8+ T cells from PBMCs. The receptor set was obtained from a man younger than 35 in good health. Some clones in this sample may be carry-over from other donors' samples. Both conserved end residues are part of each CDR3. The order of the fields is clone size, D gene, V gene, J gene, CDR3 protein, CDR3 DNA. A D gene is named only where the DNA matches it firmly. Size is omitted from some rows. Given values are once, few, many or a class for expanded clones.

-,-,TRBV21-1,TRBJ2-7,CASSDRDTAYEQYF,TGTGCCAGCAGCGACCGGGACACAGCCTACGAGCAGTACTTC
-,TRBD1,TRBV5-6,TRBJ1-2,CASSWDRDSYGYTF,TGTGCCAGCAGCTGGGACAGAGATTCCTATGGCTACACCTTC
-,-,TRBV9,TRBJ2-7,CASSGTATSYEQYF,TGTGCCAGCAGCGGGACAGCCACTTCCTACGAGCAGTACTTC
-,-,TRBV27,TRBJ1-2,CASSLGQSGGYTF,TGTGCCAGCAGTTTGGGTCAGTCTGGTGGCTACACCTTC
once,-,TRBV5-4,TRBJ1-2,CASSLRETVSNYGYTF,TGTGCCAGCAGCTTAAGGGAAACAGTTTCTAACTATGGCTACACCTTC
-,-,TRBV9,TRBJ1-1,CASSPKISHTEAFF,TGTGCCAGCAGCCCCAAGATTAGCCACACTGAAGCTTTCTTT
-,TRBD2,TRBV5-1,TRBJ2-7,CASSPGGLNDASYEQYF,TGCGCCAGCAGCCCGGGGGGGTTGAACGACGCCTCCTACGAGCAGTACTTC
-,-,TRBV11-3,TRBJ2-3,CASSLDSDTDTQYF,TGTGCCAGCAGCTTAGACTCCGACACAGATACGCAGTATTTT
-,TRBD1,TRBV7-9,TRBJ2-3,CASSEGTGGTDTQYF,TGTGCCAGCAGCGAAGGGACAGGGGGCACAGATACGCAGTATTTT
few,-,TRBV29-1,TRBJ2-1,CSVDHNEQFF,TGCAGCGTCGATCACAATGAGCAGTTCTTC
once,TRBD2,TRBV28,TRBJ2-3,CASSFAGGPIPDTQYF,TGTGCCAGCAGTTTTGCGGGAGGGCCTATCCCAGATACGCAGTATTTT
-,-,TRBV4-1,TRBJ2-7,CASSQEASPYEQYF,TGCGCCAGCAGCCAAGAAGCCAGTCCCTACGAGCAGTACTTC
-,-,TRBV5-1,TRBJ1-1,CASSYSTQGGTEAFF,TGCGCCAGCAGCTACTCAACTCAGGGAGGCACTGAAGCTTTCTTT
-,-,TRBV27,TRBJ1-1,CASSLSRASLEAFF,TGTGCCAGCAGTTTATCCAGGGCCTCCCTTGAAGCTTTCTTT
-,TRBD2,TRBV29-1,TRBJ2-7,CSVEGGTSGNYEQYF,TGCAGCGTTGAAGGGGGGACTAGCGGGAACTACGAGCAGTACTTC
-,TRBD2,TRBV11-2,TRBJ2-7,CASSFGTINEQYF,TGTGCCAGCAGCTTCGGGACTATTAACGAGCAGTACTTC
-,TRBD1,TRBV7-9,TRBJ1-1,CASSWTGVNTEAFF,TGTGCCAGCAGCTGGACAGGGGTCAACACTGAAGCTTTCTTT
-,-,TRBV6-1,TRBJ2-7,CASSEGGDTSYEQYF,TGTGCCAGCAGTGAAGGAGGGGACACTTCCTACGAGCAGTACTTC
-,-,TRBV11-2,TRBJ1-2,CASSLGLAGYTF,TGTGCCAGCAGCTTAGGTCTGGCTGGCTACACCTTC
-,-,TRBV6-5,TRBJ2-7,CASSYFGNSYEQYF,TGTGCCAGCAGTTACTTCGGAAACTCCTACGAGCAGTACTTC
-,-,TRBV5-1,TRBJ2-5,CASSLSAGEYQETQYF,TGCGCCAGCAGCTTGTCGGCAGGGGAATACCAAGAGACCCAGTACTTC
-,-,TRBV6-1,TRBJ2-1,CASSEYNHNEQFF,TGTGCCAGCAGTGAATACAACCACAATGAGCAGTTCTTC
-,-,TRBV11-2,TRBJ2-5,CASSLALGGLQETQYF,TGTGCCAGCAGCTTAGCTTTGGGGGGACTTCAAGAGACCCAGTACTTC
-,TRBD2,TRBV29-1,TRBJ2-1,CSVPHNLLADLYNEQFF,TGCAGCGTTCCCCATAACTTACTAGCGGACCTTTACAATGAGCAGTTCTTC
once,-,TRBV7-9,TRBJ2-3,CASSSTQDTQYF,TGTGCCAGCAGCTCAACACAAGATACGCAGTATTTT
-,-,TRBV11-2,TRBJ2-1,CASSLSGGVLEQFF,TGTGCCAGCAGCTTATCAGGAGGAGTGCTGGAGCAGTTCTTC
-,-,TRBV7-9,TRBJ2-5,CASSARRDSQETQYF,TGTGCCAGCAGCGCCCGACGGGACTCCCAAGAGACCCAGTACTTC
-,TRBD1,TRBV7-9,TRBJ2-4,CASSARTGGEAKNIQYF,TGTGCCAGCAGCGCCAGGACAGGGGGGGAAGCCAAAAACATTCAGTACTTC